The T cell receptor beta chain under discussion was sequenced for a study of PD-L1 blockade in urothelial cancer. Overall study results and limits: Where pretreatment blood TCR clonality fell below the median, better survival was predicted.

Time point described: pretreatment peripheral blood. The study enrolled patients with locally advanced or metastatic urothelial carcinoma. Details on this clone: Its antigen remains unknown.

Only in-frame clones appear in the TCRdb table, and some are missing; sequencing was by immunoSEQ multiplex PCR. Found here are 49,000 or so clones, 86% of them singletons; the top ten hold around 20%. The sequences come from PBMCs, collected around atezolizumab (anti-PD-L1) treatment. This TCR came from a man in his fifties or sixties with urothelial cancer.

CDR3 in amino acids: CACGYNEQFF. The CDR3 DNA reads as TGTGCCTGCGGTTACAATGAGCAGTTCTTC. The rearrangement links TRBV6-6 to TRBJ2-1, with D unclear. The CDR3 length is 10 residues. The germline gives CDR1 MNHNY, CDR2 SVGAGI (reference sequence). With 11 bases removed from V and 4 bases from J, the gap between germline ends came to 6 bases.